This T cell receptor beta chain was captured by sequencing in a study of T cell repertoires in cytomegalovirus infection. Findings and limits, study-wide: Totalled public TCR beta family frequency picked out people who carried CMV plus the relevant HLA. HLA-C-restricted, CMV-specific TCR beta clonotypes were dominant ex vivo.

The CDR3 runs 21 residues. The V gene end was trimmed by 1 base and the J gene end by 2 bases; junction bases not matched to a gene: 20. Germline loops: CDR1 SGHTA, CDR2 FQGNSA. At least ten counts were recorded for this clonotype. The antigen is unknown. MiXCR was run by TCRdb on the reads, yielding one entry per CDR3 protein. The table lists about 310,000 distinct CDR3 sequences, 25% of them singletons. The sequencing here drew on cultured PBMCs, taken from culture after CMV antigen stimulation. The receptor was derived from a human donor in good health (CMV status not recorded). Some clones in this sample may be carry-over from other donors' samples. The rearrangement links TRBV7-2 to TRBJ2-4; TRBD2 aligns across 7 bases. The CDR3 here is CASSLGGVGWGGSPTKNIQYF. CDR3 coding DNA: TGTGCCAGCAGCTTAGGAGGGGTAGGATGGGGCGGGAGTCCGACCAAAAACATTCAGTACTTC.